This entry concerns a single T cell receptor beta chain. Its antigen remains unknown. PCR primers comprised 60 Vbeta and 13 Jbeta primers. In the source study's methods: A later analysis tallied 75 million to 80 million unique TCR beta chains, 9 million to 12 million of them shared. The assay was immunoSEQ multiplex PCR, and TCRdb's table has in-frame clones only and misses some. From that table come the V and J calls and clone size; the DNA was used to work out D and trimming. The data hold 150,000 to 200,000 clones, with around 73% observed a single time. This sample stems from a study of cytomegalovirus exposure and HLA in healthy donors. Trimming took off 5 bases at V and 0 bases at J, with 15 bases between the two ends. The germline V gene encodes CDR1 SGDLS and CDR2 YYNGEE. This CDR3 comprises 16 residues. Donors were nominally healthy when sampled, though unrecorded immune exposures were likely.

Findings and limits, study-wide: Among TCR sequences, most were rare, though some public TCRs appeared in many donors. The availability of immune exposure information extended only to CMV serostatus.

The chain uses TRBV9 and TRBJ2-1; tentative D call: TRBD1 (6 bases). Sequencing input: PBMCs. This clonotype was obtained from a male donor in good health and CMV-seronegative. The CDR3 DNA follows: TGTGCCAGCAGTCTAGGGGGACCCTACTCCTACAATGAGCAGTTCTTC. Protein product: CASSLGGPYSYNEQFF.